Presented here are 13 T cell receptor beta chains from one specimen sequenced in a study of T cells in Graves' hyperthyroidism and ophthalmopathy. TCR beta CDR3 sequences were amplified from RNA transcripts. Carried out on the TCR CDR3, a first-round RT-PCR used the HTBI primer set. TCRdb passed the multiplex PCR reads through MiXCR, listing each CDR3 protein once. The sample holds roughly 650,000 distinct CDR3 sequences, approximately 15% seen once. Specimen: blood. The source is a woman in her 40s with Graves' ophthalmopathy.

This clonotype came up many times. The V and J genes are TRBV2 and TRBJ2-5; 11 bases map to TRBD1. This CDR3 is built from 13 residues. Germline V lookup: CDR1 SNHLY, CDR2 FYNNEI. J was trimmed by 3 bases and V by 7 bases; bases with no gene match: 1. The CDR3 bases are TGTGCCAGCACGGGACAGGGGGAAGAGACCCAGTACTTC. This sequence encodes CASTGQGEETQYF.

This clonotype was seen at least ten times. The V and J genes are TRBV11-2 and TRBJ2-3; D ambiguous. The germline gives CDR1 SGHAT, CDR2 FQNNGV. Trimming stripped 1 base from V and 2 bases from J, with 4 bases between. This CDR3 is 13 amino acids long. DNA for the CDR3: TGTGCCAGCAGCTTAGGACACACAGATACGCAGTATTTT. It yields the protein CASSLGHTDTQYF.

Many counts were recorded for this clonotype. V usage is TRBV5-1 and J usage is TRBJ1-1; D might be TRBD1 (5 bases). The germline V gene encodes CDR1 SGHRS and CDR2 YFSETQ. V lost 0 bases, J lost 3 bases, and 12 bases lay in between. The CDR3 covers 15 residues. CDR3 loop: CASSLVGALHTEAFF. The CDR3 nucleotides are TGCGCCAGCAGCTTGGTTGGGGCCCTGCACACTGAAGCTTTCTTT. Combining the CDR3 with reference TRBV5-1 and TRBJ1-1 gives the whole variable domain KAGVTQTPRYLIKTRGQQVTLSCSPISGHRSVSWYQQTPGQGLQFLFEYFSETQRNKGNFPGRFSGRQFSNSRSEMNVSTLELGDSALYLCASSLVGALHTEAFFGQGTRLTVV.

The gene calls are TRBV27 and TRBJ1-4; tentative D call: TRBD1 (5 bases). This CDR3 has 14 amino acids. Germline V gene sequence: CDR1 MNHEY, CDR2 SMNVEV (reference sequence). V gave up 4 bases and J gave up 8 bases, with 14 bases separating them. CDR3 amino acids: CASSSPGRGEKLFF. The CDR3 DNA is TGTGCCAGCAGTTCCCCGGGGCGGGGCGAAAAACTGTTTTTT.

This clonotype occurred many times. The chain carries TRBV5-1 and TRBJ2-1; D may be TRBD1 (6 bases). The CDR3 has 16 residues. V dropped 0 bases and J dropped 6 bases, with 16 bases sitting between them. CDR1 SGHRS and CDR2 YFSETQ come from the germline V gene. CDR3 nucleotides: TGCGCCAGCAGCTTGGTGGCGGGCCCGACAGGCAATGAGCAGTTCTTC. Protein product: CASSLVAGPTGNEQFF.

This clonotype was detected many times. The rearrangement uses TRBV18 and TRBJ1-2; a possible D gene is TRBD1 (6 bases). Trimming cost V 3 bases and J 8 bases, with 16 bases left between them. The germline V gene encodes CDR1 KGHSH and CDR2 LQKENI. This CDR3 has 14 amino acids. This CDR3 reads CASSPSARGQGYTF. The CDR3 DNA follows: TGTGCCAGCTCACCTTCAGCCCGGGGGCAGGGCTACACCTTC.

In nucleotides, the CDR3 is TGTGCCAGCAGCGAGACAGGGGAAGGCTACGAGCAGTACTTC. Amino acids: CASSETGEGYEQYF. The chain employs TRBV7-9 and TRBJ2-7; 8 nucleotides agree with TRBD1. This CDR3 has 14 residues. Germline CDR1 and CDR2: SEHNR and FQNEAQ (reference sequence). V trimming: 5 bases; J trimming: 3 bases; junction bases outside the gene matches: 6.

This clonotype was picked up many times. This rearrangement joins TRBV7-8 to TRBJ1-2; TRBD1 matches at 7 bases. This CDR3 comprises 15 residues. The V gene's germline CDR1 is SGHVS and CDR2 FQNEAQ. Losses at the gene ends were 5 bases for V and 4 bases for J; bases not matched to a gene: 10. CDR3 sequence reads: CASSTYRTGAYGYTF. CDR3 coding DNA: TGTGCCAGCAGCACCTACCGCACAGGGGCCTATGGCTACACCTTC.

The sample holds a few counts of this clonotype. A much larger clonotype is one base distant, so this may be a read error. The gene calls are TRBV3-1 and TRBJ1-1, with D uncertain. The CDR3 has 15 residues. The V end was cut by 0 bases, the J end by 0 bases, with 8 bases between. Germline V gene lookup returns CDR1 LGHDT and CDR2 YNNKEL (reference sequence). CDR3 region: CASSQDASVNTEAFF. Here the CDR3 DNA reads TGTGCCAGCAGCCAAGATGCCAGCGTGAACACTGAAGCTTTCTTT.

The chain combines TRBV9 with TRBJ2-7, with D perhaps matching TRBD1 (5 bases). The CDR3 spans 14 residues. V was shortened by 0 bases and J by 3 bases, with 10 bases between the two germline ends. Germline CDR1 reads SGDLS; CDR2 reads YYNGEE. This CDR3 is CASSVVRGIYEQYF. For the CDR3, the DNA is TGTGCCAGCAGCGTAGTTAGGGGTATCTACGAGCAGTACTTC. The whole variable domain, filled in from reference TRBV9 and TRBJ2-7, reads DSGVTQTPKHLITATGQRVTLRCSPRSGDLSVYWYQQSLDQGLQFLIQYYNGEERAKGNILERFSAQQFPDLHSELNLSSLELGDSALYFCASSVVRGIYEQYFGPGTRLTVT.

The chain employs TRBV28 and TRBJ1-5; the match to TRBD1 covers 12 bases. In germline, CDR1 is MDHEN, CDR2 SYDVKM. V gave up 3 bases and J gave up 5 bases; unmatched junction bases: 2. This CDR3 contains 15 residues. CDR3 loop: CASSLGTGGYQPQHF. As DNA, the CDR3 is TGTGCCAGCAGTTTGGGGACAGGGGGCTATCAGCCCCAGCATTTT.

Turning to this clonotype: With a much larger clone just one base away, this may be a read error. The chain is built from TRBV20-1 and TRBJ2-3, with D possibly TRBD2 on 7 matching bases. Germline CDR1 reads DFQATT; CDR2 reads SNEGSKA (reference sequence). The CDR3 covers 14 residues. CDR3 protein: CSATGGGRTDAQYF. DNA of the CDR3: TGCAGTGCTACTGGGGGGGGGCGGACAGATGCGCAGTATTTT.

This clonotype was seen many times. The chain is built from TRBV4-1 and TRBJ2-5, with 7 nucleotides matching TRBD2. Germline V lookup: CDR1 MGHRA, CDR2 YSYEKL. The CDR3 is 15 residues long. V gave up 0 bases and J gave up 4 bases; unmatched junction bases: 5. Written as DNA, the CDR3 is TGCGCCAGCAGCCAAGATCCAGCGGGAACAGAGACCCAGTACTTC. Encoded protein: CASSQDPAGTETQYF.